Reported below is one TCR beta chain. Antigen specificity is unknown. The data were taken from a study of T cell responses to AZD1222 COVID-19 vaccine. Sequencing was performed with immunoSEQ multiplex PCR; in TCRdb, only in-frame clones are kept and a portion is missing. Among some 150,000 clones listed, roughly 90% were seen once. Germline CDR1 is SGHNT and CDR2 is YENEEA. This CDR3 is built from 13 residues. J gave up 9 bases and V 3 bases, and 4 bases lay outside the gene matches. The study's findings and limits: Among vaccine-associated CD4 TCRs, coverage spanned spike, with dominance at 160-218 and 743-854. The number of AZD1222 recipients seropositive at baseline was only five or six. Among spike-specific TCRs, nearly half reportedly target unmutated variant regions. The donor cohort was predominantly white British with a female majority, and clonal diversity may have been underestimated.

Sample: peripheral blood, taken 28 days after the second AZD1222 dose. This rearrangement joins TRBV11-3 to TRBJ2-1, with 8 nucleotides matching TRBD2. The TCR comes from an adult who received the AZD1222 COVID-19 vaccine. The CDR3 nucleotides are TGTGCCAGCAGCTTTACAGCGGGGGCTGAGCAGTTCTTC. It codes for CASSFTAGAEQFF.